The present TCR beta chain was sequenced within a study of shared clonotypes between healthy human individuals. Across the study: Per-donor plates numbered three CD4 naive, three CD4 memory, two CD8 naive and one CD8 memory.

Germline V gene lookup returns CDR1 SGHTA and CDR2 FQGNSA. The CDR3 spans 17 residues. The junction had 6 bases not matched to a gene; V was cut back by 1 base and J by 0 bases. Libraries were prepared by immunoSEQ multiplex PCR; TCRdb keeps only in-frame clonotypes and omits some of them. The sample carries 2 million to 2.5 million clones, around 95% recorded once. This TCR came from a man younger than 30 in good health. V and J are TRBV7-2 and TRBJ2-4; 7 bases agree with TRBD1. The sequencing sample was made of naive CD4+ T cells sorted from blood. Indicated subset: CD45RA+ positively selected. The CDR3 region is CASSLGGTAIAKNIQYF. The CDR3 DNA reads TGTGCCAGCAGCTTAGGTGGGACAGCTATAGCCAAAAACATTCAGTACTTC.